One and the same sample provided the 5 T cell receptor beta chains below, sequenced in a study of T cell clonality in common variable immunodeficiency (dated by TCRdb to about 2015). Library creation used the immunoSEQ multiplex PCR assay. TCRdb mirrors the immuneACCESS table, restricted to in-frame sequences. Some clones are absent from its copies; in checked studies, under half trace to an unresolved V gene, and the reason for the others is unknown. The sample has some 64,000 clones on record, with no singletons. Of the sample, about 1.7% falls within the top ten clones. Sequenced material: peripheral blood mononuclear cells. These TCRs come from a person between 18 and 75 years old in good health.

This clone has a count of ten or more. The read stops 3 residues short of the end of the CDR3; the missing end is completed from the germline J gene. The chain employs TRBV6-1 and TRBJ1-6; D unresolved. The ends were cut back, 4 bases at V and 12 bases at J, with 13 bases in the middle. This CDR3 spans 13 amino acids. CDR1 and CDR2 (germline): MNHNS, SASEGT. CDR3 DNA (partial): TGTGCCAGCAGTGGGACCGGCGGGCAACCC. This codes for CASSGTGGQP. The full CDR3 sequence reads CASSGTGGQPLHF.

As to this clone: The CDR3 extends 3 residues past the end of the read, so its final part is completed from the germline J gene. The chain uses TRBV10-2 and TRBJ2-1; 8 bases are a match to TRBD2. J gave up 1 base and V 0 bases, and 2 bases lay outside the gene matches. The CDR3 consists of 16 residues. Germline CDR1 reads WSHSY; CDR2 reads SAAADI. CDR3 bases read: TGCGCCAGCAGTGAGTCATTAGCGGGATCCTACAATGAG. Translation gives CASSESLAGSYNE. The complete CDR3 reads CASSESLAGSYNEQFF.

This clone was detected many times. The observed sequence ends 3 residues before the CDR3 terminus, with the missing tail filled in from the germline J gene. The rearrangement joins TRBV5-5 to TRBJ2-3; a possible D gene is TRBD1 (6 bases). Germline CDR1 and CDR2: SGHKS and YYEKEE (reference sequence). Trimming stripped 0 bases from V and 5 bases from J, with 13 bases between. CDR3 size: 15 residues. CDR3 DNA (partial): TGTGCCAGCAGCTTGGGCGGGCTACAGGGAGATACG. It translates to CASSLGGLQGDT. Given in full, the CDR3 is CASSLGGLQGDTQYF.

Many counts were recorded for this clone. Read sequence stops 3 residues before the CDR3 end, and the germline J gene provides the missing end. The rearrangement joins TRBV29-1 to TRBJ2-7; 11 bases map to TRBD2. J lost 3 bases, V lost 5 bases, and 3 bases had no gene match. Germline V gene sequence: CDR1 SQVTM, CDR2 ANQGSEA. The CDR3 length is 13 residues. This CDR3 is CSVLAGGSYEQYF. Partial CDR3 DNA: TGCAGCGTTTTAGCGGGGGGGAGCTACGAG.

In its sample, this clone was seen many times. Read coverage stops 3 residues before the CDR3 terminus; the germline J gene supplies the remainder. The chain is built from TRBV10-3 and TRBJ1-2; weak D call: TRBD1 (5 bases). This CDR3 contains 15 residues. CDR1 is ENHRY, CDR2 SYGVKD, per germline. V was shortened by 0 bases and J by 4 bases, with 12 bases between the two germline ends. CDR3: CAISESAGIGYGYTF. The covered CDR3 bases are TGTGCCATCAGTGAGTCGGCAGGGATAGGCTATGGC.